The rows below give T cell receptor beta chains drawn from one sample of a study of blood T cell repertoires in COVID-19. The repertoire was sequenced with immunoSEQ multiplex PCR; TCRdb's copy has only in-frame clones and lacks some. The sample lists roughly 280,000 clones; approximately 88% were seen once. Sequenced material: peripheral blood. The receptors stem from a man aged 45 to 65 with acute or convalescent COVID-19. The CDR3 runs from the conserved cysteine through the conserved F or W. Clone size, where shown, is once, few, many, or a class for clones that have expanded.

clone_size j_call v_call cdr3_aa
NA TRBJ1-1 TRBV29-1 CSVVRRAGETFF
once TRBJ2-4 TRBV6-1 CASSEGVWQSNIQYF
NA TRBJ2-5 TRBV10-3 CAISESTGGAQETQYF
NA TRBJ1-4 TRBV5-5 CASSQEGQGPYEKLFF
NA TRBJ1-5 TRBV7-2 CASSGPDNAQHF
NA TRBJ1-3 TRBV12-3/TRBV12-4 CASSRYSGNTIYF
NA TRBJ1-5 TRBV3-1/TRBV3-2 CASSQGVNQPQHF
NA TRBJ2-1 TRBV2 CATWSSYNEQFF
once TRBJ1-1 TRBV11-2 CASSQRRGQGVGPNTEAFF
NA TRBJ1-4 TRBV2 CASSKQGYREKLFF
NA TRBJ1-6 TRBV10-3 CAIRRTDNSPLHF
NA TRBJ1-5 TRBV6-5 CASRPDRDGNQPQHF
NA TRBJ1-3 TRBV18 CASSPNSDSGNTIYF
NA TRBJ2-5 TRBV5-1 CASSVSGGPGGETQYF
NA TRBJ2-7 TRBV6-5 CATNFGLAYEQYF
NA TRBJ2-1 TRBV4-2 CASRGGLGDEQFF
NA TRBJ2-7 TRBV6-5 CASSYSTGLSSDEQYF
NA TRBJ2-6 TRBV5-4 CASSLDGTGFYGANVLTF
NA TRBJ1-1 TRBV6-6 CASTKEENTEAFF
NA TRBJ2-4 TRBV6-2/TRBV6-3 CASSYGGADLILAKNIQYF